This note documents a single TCR beta chain sequence. Individuals aged about 18 to 95 years were recruited from roughly 23 US areas. Shortly before study entry, within 2 weeks, exposed participants had met a COVID-19 case. This record comes from a study of blood T cell repertoires in COVID-19. Across the whole study: There were acute and convalescent COVID-19 samples, and they came from the United States, Italy and Spain.

The V end lost 2 bases, the J end lost 4 bases, and 8 bases lay between the germline ends. The CDR3 length is 13 residues. Germline V gene lookup returns CDR1 SGHTA and CDR2 FQGNSA. This table comes from immunoSEQ multiplex PCR, and its TCRdb copy is limited to in-frame clones, with some not included. The repertoire holds fewer than 250,000 clones, with roughly 84% as singletons. Sequenced input: PBMCs or T cells enriched from blood (not recorded which). The rearrangement uses TRBV7-2 and TRBJ1-2; D unresolved. The TCR was taken from a woman in her twenties or thirties who had been exposed to COVID-19. CDR3 nucleotide sequence: TGTGCCAGCAGCTTAACAGTAATCTATGGCTACACCTTC. Translated: CASSLTVIYGYTF.